These 27 T cell receptor beta chains originate from one sample sequenced in a study of CD8 T cells in ankylosing spondylitis. TCRdb reprocessed the 5' RACE reads via MiXCR and lists one record per CDR3 protein. The data hold approximately 140,000 distinct CDR3 sequences, with roughly 8.8% observed a single time. The sample taken for sequencing was synovial fluid, either unsorted or a sorted T cell fraction (not recorded which). All receptors come from a male donor with ankylosing spondylitis.

J is TRBJ2-7 and V is TRBV7-8; D gene ambiguous. Germline values: CDR1 SGHVS, CDR2 FQNEAQ. The CDR3 sequence is 11 residues long. V lost 6 bases and J lost 5, with 8 bases in between. The CDR3 sequence is CASSDFHEQYF. The CDR3 coding sequence is TGTGCCAGCAGTGACTTCCACGAGCAGTACTTC.

This clonotype has a count of ten or more. This chain links TRBV9 with TRBJ1-2, with D possibly TRBD1 on 5 matching bases. V was clipped by 2 bases and J by 1 base, with 18 bases between them. In germline, CDR1 is SGDLS, CDR2 YYNGEE. This CDR3 spans 17 amino acids. CDR3 region: CASSVVEGPGRNYGYTF. In DNA, the CDR3 is TGTGCCAGCAGCGTTGTGGAGGGGCCCGGTCGTAACTATGGCTACACCTTC.

This sequence joins TRBV4-3 and TRBJ2-1, with TRBD2 matching over 8 bases. CDR1 is LGHNA and CDR2 is YSLEER in the germline V gene. Unmatched junction bases numbered 13, after V lost 1 base and J lost 8 bases. CDR3 size: 17 residues. The CDR3 loop is CASSQAPFSGSEDEQFF. In DNA form, the CDR3 reads TGCGCCAGCAGCCAAGCCCCATTCAGCGGGAGTGAGGATGAGCAGTTCTTC.

This clonotype was counted only a few times. The chain has TRBV10-3 and TRBJ2-7; 8 nucleotides match TRBD2. Unmatched junction bases numbered 7, after V lost 4 bases and J lost 2 bases. The CDR3 loop spans 15 amino acids. Germline V gene lookup returns CDR1 ENHRY and CDR2 SYGVKD. The CDR3 spells CAISAISGETYEQYF. In DNA form, the CDR3 reads TGTGCCATCAGTGCTATTAGCGGGGAGACCTACGAGCAGTACTTC.

This clonotype was counted at least ten times. This chain joins TRBV6-1 and TRBJ2-1; D uncertain. CDR3 length: 12 residues. Trimming took 6 bases from V and 1 from J, leaving 4 bases between them. Germline-derived CDR1 and CDR2 are MNHNS and SASEGT. The CDR3 DNA is TGTGCCAGCAGGCGTTCCTACAATGAGCAGTTCTTC. This codes for CASRRSYNEQFF.

The genes are TRBV11-1 and TRBJ1-6, with a tentative D call TRBD1 (6 bases). CDR3 length: 15 amino acids. The V end was cut by 5 bases, the J end by 6 bases, with 14 bases between. Germline CDR1 and CDR2: SGHAT and FQDESV (reference sequence). CDR3 nucleotides: TGTGCCAGCAGCAAATCCGGACAGATTAATTCACCCCTCCACTTT. The encoded protein is CASSKSGQINSPLHF.

This clonotype was detected many times. CDR3 protein: CASSQTTGGRSPLHF. For the CDR3, the DNA is TGTGCCAGCAGCCAAACGACAGGTGGAAGATCACCCCTCCACTTT. The genes are TRBV16 and TRBJ1-6; a possible D gene is TRBD1 (6 bases). CDR1 KGHSY and CDR2 FQNENV come from the germline V gene. This CDR3 is 15 amino acids long. Deletions cut 2 bases from V and 10 bases from J, with 15 bases between.

This clonotype was recorded many times. CDR3 nucleotides: TGTGCCAGCAGCCCCGACAGGGACTCCTACGAGCAGTACTTC. It yields the protein CASSPDRDSYEQYF. The chain is built from TRBV7-3 and TRBJ2-7; 7 nucleotides align to TRBD1. V was clipped by 5 bases and J by 0 bases; unmatched bases: 4. CDR3 length: 14 residues. CDR1 SGHTA and CDR2 FQGTGA come from the germline V gene.

This clonotype was observed many times. This chain links TRBV7-2 with TRBJ1-1; 10 nucleotides line up with TRBD1. V lost 5 bases, J lost 5 bases, and 5 bases stayed unmatched. This CDR3 has 14 amino acids. Germline-derived CDR1 and CDR2 are SGHTA and FQGNSA. CDR3 sequence reads: CASSPWDRGTEAFF. CDR3 bases: TGTGCCAGCAGCCCTTGGGACAGGGGAACTGAAGCTTTCTTT.

This clonotype was detected ten times or more. The J gene is TRBJ1-2, the V gene TRBV2; no reliable D call. This CDR3 comprises 15 residues. Germline V gene lookup returns CDR1 SNHLY and CDR2 FYNNEI. V lost 5 bases to trimming and J lost 0 bases, with 13 bases between them. CDR3 bases: TGTGCCAGCAGTCCGTTGAGAGAAGCTAACTATGGCTACACCTTC. It encodes CASSPLREANYGYTF.

At least ten counts were recorded for this clonotype. The chain links TRBV29-1 to TRBJ1-1; 7 bases fit TRBD1. CDR3 size: 15 residues. J lost 1 base, V lost 6 bases, and 11 bases had no gene match. From germline, CDR1 is SQVTM and CDR2 ANQGSEA. The CDR3 region has the DNA TGCAGCGTCGAACAGGGGACCATCCCGAACACTGAAGCTTTCTTT. This sequence encodes CSVEQGTIPNTEAFF.

This clonotype was counted at least ten times. The CDR3 region is CASSLRRGDTGELFF. CDR3 nucleotide sequence: TGTGCCAGCAGTCTTCGGAGGGGGGACACCGGGGAGCTGTTTTTT. The chain links TRBV6-1 to TRBJ2-2; either TRBD1 or TRBD2 may fit D (6 bases each). This CDR3 has 15 amino acids. Germline-derived CDR1 and CDR2 are MNHNS and SASEGT. V lost 5 bases and J 3 bases, leaving 13 bases between the germline ends.

V usage is TRBV29-1 and J usage is TRBJ2-1; 7 positions agree with TRBD2. Germline V gene lookup returns CDR1 SQVTM and CDR2 ANQGSEA. The CDR3 length is 12 residues. After removal of 8 bases from V and 6 bases from J, the junction contained 7 bases not matched to a gene. The chain's CDR3 is CSLLGGANEQFF. The CDR3 DNA is TGCAGCCTGTTGGGAGGGGCCAATGAGCAGTTCTTC.

V is TRBV18 and J is TRBJ1-1; D call uncertain. The V end was cut by 2 bases, the J end by 2 bases, with 9 bases between. Germline lookup yields CDR1 KGHSH and CDR2 LQKENI. The CDR3 is 14 amino acids. In DNA form, the CDR3 reads TGTGCCAGCTCACCAATACACAGAAACACTGAAGCTTTCTTT. Translating gives CASSPIHRNTEAFF.

V is TRBV12-3 or TRBV12-4 and J is TRBJ1-1, with TRBD1 matching over 7 bases. CDR3 length: 13 residues. The V gene end was trimmed by 5 bases and the J gene end by 4 bases; junction bases not matched to a gene: 4. The CDR3 sequence: CASSHRGPTEAFF. In DNA, the CDR3 is TGTGCCAGCAGTCACAGGGGACCCACTGAAGCTTTCTTT.

This clonotype was detected only a few times. A read error may produce the germline difference seen at one junction end. The chain joins TRBV28 to TRBJ2-7, with TRBD2 matching over 12 bases. The CDR3 spans 16 residues. CDR1 MDHEN and CDR2 SYDVKM come from the germline V gene. Here the CDR3 reads CASSPASLAGGLPIHF. The CDR3 region has the DNA TGTGCCAGCAGTCCCGCCTCCCTAGCGGGGGGGCTTCCCATACACTTC.

In its sample, this clonotype was seen many times. V gene TRBV9 combines with J gene TRBJ2-1; 13 nucleotides match TRBD2. This CDR3 is 16 amino acids long. The V and J ends lost 4 bases and 8 bases, in that order; junction bases with no gene match: 9. Germline assignment: CDR1 SGDLS and CDR2 YYNGEE. This CDR3 is CASSPRTSGSSDEQFF. The DNA of the CDR3 is TGTGCCAGCAGCCCCCGGACTAGCGGGAGCTCAGATGAGCAGTTCTTC. The full variable domain, its missing parts supplied by reference TRBV9 and TRBJ2-1, is DSGVTQTPKHLITATGQRVTLRCSPRSGDLSVYWYQQSLDQGLQFLIQYYNGEERAKGNILERFSAQQFPDLHSELNLSSLELGDSALYFCASSPRTSGSSDEQFFGPGTRLTVL.

J is TRBJ1-5 and V is TRBV28, with TRBD1 identical over 12 bases. CDR1 MDHEN and CDR2 SYDVKM come from the germline V gene. J was trimmed by 7 bases and V by 11 bases; bases with no gene match: 3. CDR3 length equals 12 residues. The CDR3 bases are TGTGCCGGCGGGACAGGGGGCCAGCCCCAGCATTTT. Its protein is CAGGTGGQPQHF.

The chain carries TRBV5-1 and TRBJ2-5; tentatively, D is TRBD2 (6 bases). CDR1 SGHRS and CDR2 YFSETQ come from the germline V gene. The CDR3 contains 15 residues. The V gene lost 4 bases and the J gene lost 4 bases, with 17 bases spanning the gap. The CDR3 is CASSIPGTLGETQYF. CDR3 DNA sequence: TGCGCCAGCAGCATTCCCGGGACTCTGGGAGAGACCCAGTACTTC.

The chain couples TRBV10-3 to TRBJ1-6; 7 nucleotides line up with TRBD1. The CDR3 length is 15 residues. The V and J ends lost 6 bases and 4 bases, in that order; junction bases with no gene match: 6. In germline, CDR1 is ENHRY, CDR2 SYGVKD. CDR3 in amino acids: CAIRGDSTYNSPLHF. CDR3 bases: TGTGCCATCAGGGGGGACAGCACTTATAATTCACCCCTCCACTTT.

A remark on this clonotype: At one boundary the junction diverges from the germline segment, which might be a read error. This sequence joins TRBV7-2 and TRBJ2-5; possibly TRBD1 or TRBD2 for D (5 bases each). Germline values: CDR1 SGHTA, CDR2 FQGNSA. The CDR3 covers 13 residues. The CDR3 is CASSLGDARRAQF. The CDR3 bases are TGTGCCAGCAGCTTAGGGGACGCCAGAAGGGCCCAATTC.

This clonotype was detected ten times or more. The junction differs from germline at one of its ends, possibly a read error. The chain is built from TRBV7-7 and TRBJ2-1; 7 bases fit TRBD2. CDR3 size: 15 residues. From germline, CDR1 is SSHAT and CDR2 FNYEAQ (reference sequence). The CDR3 is CASSLGLDGGRKQFF. The CDR3, as DNA: TGTGCTAGCAGTCTCGGCTTAGACGGGGGGAGGAAGCAGTTCTTC.

This clonotype came up many times. This chain links TRBV6-1 with TRBJ2-1; 10 bases are a match to TRBD2. J gave up 4 bases and V 5 bases, and 5 bases lay outside the gene matches. The CDR3 loop spans 15 amino acids. From germline, CDR1 is MNHNS and CDR2 SASEGT. The CDR3 sequence is CASSRKRGGYNEQFF. The CDR3, as DNA: TGTGCCAGCAGTAGAAAGCGGGGGGGTTACAATGAGCAGTTCTTC.

This clonotype was seen ten or more times. The rearrangement joins TRBV20-1 to TRBJ1-2; D gene uncertain. Germline CDR1 reads DFQATT; CDR2 reads SNEGSKA (reference sequence). The V end was cut by 1 base, the J end by 7 bases, with 7 bases between. CDR3 length: 11 residues. The CDR3 region is CSARVAGGYTF. The CDR3 DNA is TGCAGTGCTAGAGTCGCTGGTGGCTACACCTTC.

This clonotype was counted ten times or more. The chain uses TRBV11-2 and TRBJ2-5, with 8 nucleotides matching TRBD2. J gave up 6 bases and V 0 bases, and 12 bases lay outside the gene matches. The CDR3 consists of 17 residues. Germline assignment: CDR1 SGHAT and CDR2 FQNNGV. DNA of the CDR3: TGTGCCAGCAGCTTAGACCGACTAGCGCGAAAAGGGAAGACCCAGTACTTC. Translation: CASSLDRLARKGKTQYF.

There are a few counts of this clonotype. The V call is TRBV5-6, the J call TRBJ2-7, with 7 bases matching TRBD2. This CDR3 has 14 residues. The trim removed 2 bases at V and 2 bases at J, leaving 4 bases unmatched. Germline CDR1 SGHDT, CDR2 YYEEEE. CDR3 loop: CASSLAGPAYEQYF. CDR3 bases: TGTGCCAGCAGCTTAGCGGGGCCAGCCTACGAGCAGTACTTC.

The table lists this clonotype with a few counts. The V and J genes are TRBV24-1 and TRBJ2-3; D unclear. Germline V gene sequence: CDR1 KGHDR, CDR2 SFDVKD. The CDR3 sequence is 12 residues long. The CDR3 nucleotides are TGTGGGGGTAGCAGCCACACAGATACGCAGTATTTT. It yields the protein CGGSSHTDTQYF.